This note documents a single T cell receptor beta chain sequence. The sample originates from a study of blood T cell repertoires in COVID-19. Here immunoSEQ multiplex PCR was the method, and the copy in TCRdb shows in-frame clones only, minus some. The table includes approximately 250,000 clones, approximately 82% detected once. Germline loops: CDR1 KGHSH, CDR2 LQKENI. The CDR3 totals 14 residues. Trimming removed 3 bases from V and 5 bases from J; junction bases left unmatched: 5. This sequence was found in a man between 40 and 49 years old who had recovered from COVID-19. This sequence joins TRBV18 and TRBJ2-7, with TRBD1 matching 9 bases. Sequenced sample: peripheral blood. The CDR3 nucleotides read TGTGCCAGCTCACCGTCGACAGGGGGGGACGAGCAGTACTTC. This codes for CASSPSTGGDEQYF.